This record concerns one T cell receptor beta chain sequence. Antigen: not known. This sample was taken from a study of cytomegalovirus exposure and HLA in healthy donors. Study conclusions and caveats: CMV serostatus was the only immune exposure information that was available. Rare sequences made up most TCRs, while some public TCRs were found in many donors. Later, TCR association rates were found to vary by HLA locus, highest for DRB1 and lowest for HLA-C.

Use of 60 Vbeta and 13 Jbeta primers characterized the PCR. The protocol was immunoSEQ multiplex PCR, while the TCRdb copy is restricted to in-frame clones and leaves out a portion. The sample lists roughly 150,000 clones; more than 70% were seen once. Donors counted as nominally healthy when sampled, yet unrecorded immune exposures were likely. Trimming removed 5 bases from V and 2 bases from J, with 15 bases in between. The CDR3 has 15 residues. The V gene's germline CDR1 is MGHRA and CDR2 YSYEKL. The TCR originated in a man younger than 40 in good health and CMV-seronegative. Sequences were obtained from PBMCs. The V and J genes are TRBV4-1 and TRBJ1-2; tentative D call: TRBD1 (5 bases). The CDR3, as DNA: TGCGCCAGCAGCTATTCGGGGGGTCAGAACTATGGCTACACCTTC. Translated: CASSYSGGQNYGYTF.